Each of the 11 T cell receptor beta chains below was sequenced from the same sample in a study of spatial heterogeneity in lung cancer. TCRdb passed the 5' RACE reads through MiXCR, listing each CDR3 protein once. The sample gives over 550 distinct CDR3 sequences, 31% of which show up once; 25% is in the top ten. Regarding time point: sample taken at primary tumor resection. This sample comprised normal lung tissue next to the tumor, obtained at surgery. These receptor sequences come from a male donor with early-stage non-small cell lung cancer.

Comments on this clonotype: This beta chain appears as a stray read in a library generated for alpha chains; its size is not informative. CDR3 loop: CASSLERVQETQYF. The CDR3 DNA reads as TGTGCCAGCAGCTTGGAGCGGGTTCAAGAGACCCAGTACTTC. This chain links TRBV5-4 with TRBJ2-5, with TRBD2 as a possible D gene (6 bases). Trimming left V 0 bases short and J 2 bases short, with 8 bases between. This CDR3 has 14 residues. Germline CDR1 SGHNT, CDR2 YYREEE (reference sequence). The variable domain in full, with the rest retrieved from reference TRBV5-4 and TRBJ2-5, is ETGVTQSPTHLIKTRGQQVTLRCSSQSGHNTVSWYQQALGQGPQFIFQYYREEENGRGNFPPRFSGLQFPNYSSELNVNALELDDSALYLCASSLERVQETQYFGPGTRLLVL.

In this sample, this clonotype is large (0.1 to 1%). The size of this beta chain means little, since it is a stray read in a library made for alpha chains. J is TRBJ2-3 and V is TRBV2, with 15 bases lining up with TRBD2. The trim removed 8 bases at V and 3 bases at J, leaving 9 bases unmatched. CDR1 and CDR2 from the germline V gene are SNHLY and FYNNEI. The CDR3 extends over 17 amino acids. CDR3 sequence (DNA): TGTGCCAGCTCGCCGCTTGGGACTAGCGGGGGGACAGATACGCAGTATTTT. This codes for CASSPLGTSGGTDTQYF.

Comment on this clonotype: The library was prepared for alpha chains; this beta chain is a stray read, so its frequency means little. The CDR3 nucleotides are TGTGCCAGCTCACCTTCCGGCTTAGGCGGGTTTTCGGAGTCCTACAATGAGCAGTTCTTC. Protein sequence: CASSPSGLGGFSESYNEQFF. The rearrangement joins TRBV18 to TRBJ2-1; possible D gene TRBD2, 5 bases. The length of the CDR3 is 20 residues. V was trimmed by 3 bases and J by 1 base, leaving 25 bases between them. Germline CDR1 reads KGHSH; CDR2 reads LQKENI.

About this clonotype: As an off-target read in a library built for alpha chains, this beta chain has a frequency of little significance. The V gene is TRBV5-5, the J gene TRBJ2-6, with D perhaps matching TRBD1 or TRBD2 (5 bases each). Looked up from germline, CDR1 is SGHKS and CDR2 is YYEKEE (reference sequence). Between the trimmed V and J ends, which lost 6 bases and 1 base, there was a span of 11 bases. CDR3 size: 15 residues. CDR3 in DNA: TGTGCCAGCACCGGGGACCAATCTGGGGCCAACGTCCTGACTTTC. This codes for CASTGDQSGANVLTF.

A few counts support this clonotype. Being off target in a library aimed at alpha chains, this beta chain has a size of little meaning. This chain links TRBV7-2 with TRBJ2-7; TRBD1 or TRBD2 may be the D gene (5 bases each). Germline V gene sequence: CDR1 SGHTA, CDR2 FQGNSA. V dropped 1 base and J dropped 2 bases, with 9 bases sitting between them. This CDR3 spans 14 amino acids. The CDR3 is CASSLERGPYEQYF. CDR3 nucleotides: TGTGCCAGCAGCTTAGAACGGGGCCCCTACGAGCAGTACTTC.

This clonotype is large (0.1 to 1%) in the sample. The library was designed around alpha chains, so this beta chain is a stray read whose abundance carries little weight. The chain employs TRBV19 and TRBJ2-1; the D is unclear. The germline V gene has CDR1 LNHDA and CDR2 SQIVND (reference sequence). This CDR3 contains 15 residues. V was pared by 3 bases and J by 5 bases, with 14 bases between. CDR3 DNA sequence: TGTGCCAGTAGTATTGGCCCCTTAGAACACAATGAGCAGTTCTTC. Amino acid sequence: CASSIGPLEHNEQFF.

Comments on this clonotype: The library was prepared for alpha chains; this beta chain is a stray read, so its frequency means little. The rearrangement uses TRBV27 and TRBJ2-7; D is undetermined. The CDR3 spans 14 residues. Germline values: CDR1 MNHEY, CDR2 SMNVEV (reference sequence). V shed 3 bases and J shed 4 bases, with 13 bases lying between them. CDR3 nucleotide sequence: TGTGCCAGCAGTTTGAGGCTAGGGTTATACGAGCAGTACTTC. This sequence encodes CASSLRLGLYEQYF.

Regarding this clonotype: This beta chain was picked up by a library intended for alpha chains and is off target, so its count carries little meaning. This rearrangement joins TRBV9 to TRBJ2-3; D is unclear. V dropped 0 bases and J dropped 2 bases, with 7 bases sitting between them. This CDR3 has 14 amino acids. Germline loops: CDR1 SGDLS, CDR2 YYNGEE. CDR3 sequence (DNA): TGTGCCAGCAGCGTAGCGTGGGCCACAGATACGCAGTATTTT. Protein sequence: CASSVAWATDTQYF. The full variable domain, in which reference TRBV9 and TRBJ2-3 provide the parts outside the CDR3, is DSGVTQTPKHLITATGQRVTLRCSPRSGDLSVYWYQQSLDQGLQFLIQYYNGEERAKGNILERFSAQQFPDLHSELNLSSLELGDSALYFCASSVAWATDTQYFGPGTRLTVL.

A remark on this clonotype: Little can be read into the size of this beta chain, an off-target read in a library designed for alpha chains. The chain carries TRBV13 and TRBJ2-1; 10 positions agree with TRBD2. CDR1 and CDR2 from the germline V gene are PRHDT and FYEKMQ (reference sequence). The CDR3 is made up of 15 amino acids. With 8 bases clipped from V and 12 bases from J, the junction kept 16 bases outside the gene matches. DNA for the CDR3: TGTGCCAGCCGAACCGGGGCTAGCGGGGGTTCTTCGCAGTTCTTC. This translates into CASRTGASGGSSQFF.

In regard to this clonotype: This beta chain slipped into a library made for alpha chains as a stray read, so its size is not meaningful. J is TRBJ2-7 and V is TRBV28; 10 bases fit TRBD2. The V and J ends lost 5 bases and 3 bases, in that order; junction bases with no gene match: 7. The V gene's germline CDR1 is MDHEN and CDR2 SYDVKM. The CDR3 consists of 15 residues. This chain's CDR3 is CASSTPSGRVYEQYF. Written as DNA, the CDR3 is TGTGCCAGCAGTACTCCCAGCGGGAGGGTCTACGAGCAGTACTTC.

Comment on this clonotype: Since the library was made to target alpha chains, this beta chain is a stray read and its abundance is not meaningful. The chain carries TRBV2 and TRBJ2-2, with a weak D call TRBD1 (5 bases). The CDR3 has 14 residues. With 2 bases removed from V and 5 bases from J, the gap between germline ends came to 9 bases. Germline lookup yields CDR1 SNHLY and CDR2 FYNNEI. DNA for the CDR3: TGTGCCAGCAGTGAACAGGGCTGGACCGGGGAGCTGTTTTTT. Translating gives CASSEQGWTGELFF.